Sequencing of this T cell receptor (beta chain) was carried out in a study of blood T cell repertoires in COVID-19. Study-wide context: PBMCs, B-cell-depleted T cells, or T cells were the source of the cDNA or gDNA that made up the material.

The CDR3 extends over 18 amino acids. Germline loops: CDR1 LNHDA, CDR2 SQIVND (reference sequence). Trimming cost V 7 bases and J 9 bases; bases outside gene matches: 21. Original methodology: Amplified reference gene primers provided the basis for estimating nucleated cell counts. TCRdb's copy holds only in-frame clones and misses some; the assay was immunoSEQ multiplex PCR. V, J and clone size reflect that table, while D and trimming were determined from the DNA. The sample records about 44,000 clones, around 90% being singletons. This sequence originates from an elderly woman in a cohort sampled during active or convalescent COVID-19. The rearrangement links TRBV19 to TRBJ2-3; 11 bases map to TRBD2. Sequencing was performed on peripheral blood. CDR3 bases: TGTGCCAGTACCCCCCAGCCTAGCGGGGGGACCTCCACATTCACGCAGTATTTT. Amino acids: CASTPQPSGGTSTFTQYF.